The present TCR beta chain was sequenced within a study of CD8 T cells in Susac syndrome. With random hexamers, about 0.5 to 1 ug RNA was reverse transcribed. The immunoSEQ assay covered 54 Vbeta and 13 Jbeta segments for CDR3. TCRdb processed the immunoSEQ multiplex PCR reads anew with MiXCR; each CDR3 protein has one entry. This sample yields 230,000 or so distinct CDR3 sequences, of which 95% are seen a single time; roughly 0.09% belongs to the top ten. Study results and caveats: An acknowledgment was made by the study that its TCR sequencing and HLA analysis involved relatively few individuals.

Sequencing of TCR beta was carried out in blood CD8+ and CD4+ T cells. Both CD4+ and CD8+ T cells were negatively isolated, and TEMRA cells underwent FACS enrichment. About this clonotype itself: What it binds is not known.

CDR1 SQVTM and CDR2 ANQGSEA come from the germline V gene. V was trimmed by 7 bases and J by 0 bases, leaving 7 bases between them. CDR3 length: 11 residues. The TCR sequence derives from a human donor with multiple sclerosis. The sequencing input was CD4+ T cells from PBMCs. The chain carries TRBV29-1 and TRBJ2-7; the D gene could be TRBD1 or TRBD2 (5 bases each). The DNA for the CDR3 is TGCAGCGGGGGGACCTCCTACGAGCAGTACTTC. This sequence encodes CSGGTSYEQYF.